This T cell receptor beta chain was found in a study of cytomegalovirus exposure and HLA in healthy donors. General study points: Data from an earlier analysis indicated that most TCR beta V segments were productive either about 87% or about 30% of the time. A later analysis linked a missense variant in DCLRE1C to the trimming of TCR beta V and J genes. With DRB1 most and HLA-C fewest, TCR association rates differed between HLA loci in a later analysis.

Worth noting for this clone: What it binds is not known.

The germline CDR1 and CDR2 sequences are LGHNA and YNFKEQ. This CDR3 region has 15 residues. Trimming at V came to 0 bases and at J to 3 bases, leaving 4 bases not matched to a gene. At collection, donors were nominally healthy, but unrecorded immune exposures were probable. PCR amplification relied on 60 Vbeta primers (plus 13 Jbeta primers). The repertoire was sequenced with immunoSEQ multiplex PCR; TCRdb's copy has only in-frame clones and lacks some. This listing includes tens of thousands of clones. This TCR was sampled from a middle-aged woman in good health and CMV-seropositive. Sequencing was carried out using PBMCs. The genes are TRBV4-2 and TRBJ2-7; TRBD2 aligns across 8 bases. This CDR3 reads CASSQEMGTSYEQYF. CDR3 bases: TGTGCCAGCAGCCAAGAAATGGGGACTAGCTACGAGCAGTACTTC.